The 17 T cell receptor beta chains below come from one sample, sequenced in a study of T-cell memory formation after mild COVID-19. Via MiXCR, TCRdb re-called the 5' RACE reads, giving one row per CDR3 protein. The sample carries tens of thousands of distinct CDR3 sequences, approximately 13% recorded once. Sequencing used PBMCs or a T cell subset sorted from them (not recorded which). The receptors shown here come from an adult woman who had mild COVID-19 (a few samples of this study predate the infection). Cell type and time point are not known.

This clonotype was found many times. This chain connects TRBV29-1 to TRBJ2-5; 13 nucleotides match TRBD2. V shed 3 bases, J shed 1 base, and the junction held 5 bases outside the gene matches. CDR3 length equals 16 residues. Germline CDR1 is SQVTM and CDR2 is ANQGSEA. The CDR3 DNA reads TGCAGCGTTGATCAGGGACTAGCGGGGCGCCAAGAGACCCAGTACTTC. Its protein is CSVDQGLAGRQETQYF.

This clonotype was detected only a few times. The chain links TRBV4-1 to TRBJ2-7; 7 bases fit TRBD1. The CDR3 is 16 amino acids. Per the germline V gene, CDR1 is MGHRA and CDR2 is YSYEKL. J gave up 0 bases and V 4 bases, and 9 bases lay outside the gene matches. CDR3 residues: CASSPTVQGISYEQYF. Written as DNA, the CDR3 is TGCGCCAGCAGCCCCACGGTACAGGGGATCTCCTACGAGCAGTACTTC.

The V call is TRBV4-1, the J call TRBJ2-7, with unresolved D. The CDR3 is 14 residues long. Trimming removed 1 base from V and 5 bases from J, with 12 bases in between. Germline V lookup: CDR1 MGHRA, CDR2 YSYEKL. CDR3 protein: CASSQGIGTDEQYF. CDR3 sequence (DNA): TGCGCCAGCAGCCAAGGTATAGGTACGGACGAGCAGTACTTC.

There are a few counts of this clonotype. This rearrangement joins TRBV7-8 to TRBJ2-7; no clear D gene. Trimming took 5 bases from V and 5 from J, leaving 16 bases between them. This CDR3 region has 14 residues. Looked up from germline, CDR1 is SGHVS and CDR2 is FQNEAQ. The CDR3 DNA reads as TGTGCCAGCAGCCCCAGGACGGCCCGGGACGAGCAGTACTTC. Amino acids: CASSPRTARDEQYF.

This clonotype was counted between two and nine times. The V and J genes are TRBV29-1 and TRBJ2-1; possible D gene TRBD1, 6 bases. V was shortened by 0 bases and J by 0 bases, with 18 bases between the two germline ends. Germline loops: CDR1 SQVTM, CDR2 ANQGSEA. This CDR3 contains 18 residues. The CDR3 region is CSVEDRRGTPSSYNEQFF. The CDR3, as DNA: TGCAGCGTTGAAGATCGTCGTGGGACACCAAGCTCCTACAATGAGCAGTTCTTC.

This clonotype was detected ten times or more. This chain joins TRBV10-3 and TRBJ2-7, with TRBD2 identical over 14 bases. After removal of 2 bases from V and 4 bases from J, the junction contained 19 bases not matched to a gene. From germline, CDR1 is ENHRY and CDR2 SYGVKD. CDR3 length: 21 residues. CDR3 nucleotide sequence: TGTGCCATCAGTGAGACCTTCACAGGGCCGGGACTAGCGGGAGATGGGTACGAGCAGTACTTC. Protein product: CAISETFTGPGLAGDGYEQYF.

The J gene is TRBJ2-7, the V gene TRBV2; 9 bases align to TRBD2. V trimming: 10 bases; J trimming: 0 bases; junction bases outside the gene matches: 13. CDR3 size: 16 residues. Per germline, CDR1 SNHLY and CDR2 FYNNEI. CDR3 nucleotide sequence: TGTGCCATCCAGGAGACTAGCGGCCCGAGCTCCTACGAGCAGTACTTC. Residues: CAIQETSGPSSYEQYF.

This rearrangement joins TRBV2 to TRBJ2-7, with a possible D match to TRBD1 (6 bases). V shed 4 bases and J shed 7 bases, with 17 bases lying between them. Germline loops: CDR1 SNHLY, CDR2 FYNNEI. The CDR3 spans 14 residues. CDR3 region: CASSVDSFSQEQYF. Written as DNA, the CDR3 is TGTGCCAGCAGTGTGGACAGTTTTTCTCAGGAGCAGTACTTC.

The chain couples TRBV3-1 to TRBJ2-2; D is perhaps TRBD1 (6 bases). The germline gives CDR1 LGHDT, CDR2 YNNKEL (reference sequence). The CDR3 covers 16 residues. The V gene lost 4 bases and the J gene lost 4 bases, with 16 bases spanning the gap. In nucleotides, the CDR3 is TGTGCCAGCAGCCTGGACACAGGGTTGATCACCGGGGAGCTGTTTTTT. Protein: CASSLDTGLITGELFF. The whole variable domain, remainder taken from reference TRBV3-1 and TRBJ2-2, is DTAVSQTPKYLVTQMGNDKSIKCEQNLGHDTMYWYKQDSKKFLKIMFSYNNKELIINETVPNRFSPKSPDKAHLNLHINSLELGDSAVYFCASSLDTGLITGELFFGEGSRLTVL.

The table lists this clonotype with a few counts. The V gene is TRBV4-1, the J gene TRBJ2-6; 7 nucleotides align to TRBD1. Trimming cost V 3 bases and J 0 bases; bases outside gene matches: 2. The CDR3 sequence is 16 residues long. CDR1 MGHRA and CDR2 YSYEKL come from the germline V gene. The CDR3 nucleotides read TGCGCCAGCAGCCAGACAGGGATCTCTGGGGCCAACGTCCTGACTTTC. Its translation is CASSQTGISGANVLTF.

This clonotype was counted between two and nine times. This sequence joins TRBV5-5 and TRBJ2-1, with 10 bases aligning to TRBD2. CDR1 and CDR2 from the germline V gene are SGHKS and YYEKEE (reference sequence). The CDR3 spans 16 residues. The V and J ends lost 0 bases and 6 bases, in that order; junction bases with no gene match: 6. CDR3 bases: TGTGCCAGCAGCTTGGATCTAGCGGGGGACCCCAATGAGCAGTTCTTC. It is translated as CASSLDLAGDPNEQFF.

This clonotype appeared many times. The CDR3 sequence is CASSSRRDSSKPSYEQYF. The CDR3 DNA sequence: TGTGCCAGCAGTTCGCGTAGAGACAGCAGTAAGCCTTCCTACGAGCAGTACTTC. This chain connects TRBV12-3 or TRBV12-4 to TRBJ2-7; TRBD1 is a possible D gene (5 bases). There are 18 residues in the CDR3. Trimming left V 4 bases short and J 1 base short, with 23 bases between.

In this sample, this clonotype turned up many times. V gene TRBV20-1 combines with J gene TRBJ2-3, with D unclear. V was cut by 6 bases and J by 2 bases, with 15 bases left in between. The CDR3 runs to 14 residues. Germline lookup yields CDR1 DFQATT and CDR2 SNEGSKA (reference sequence). CDR3 nucleotides: TGCAGTGCCCCCCCTTTGCGGAACACAGATACGCAGTATTTT. Amino acids: CSAPPLRNTDTQYF.

The V and J genes are TRBV5-1 and TRBJ2-7, with 7 bases that match TRBD2. CDR3 length: 15 amino acids. From germline, CDR1 is SGHRS and CDR2 YFSETQ. V was pared by 0 bases and J by 1 base, with 4 bases of the junction left unmatched. The CDR3 DNA sequence: TGCGCCAGCAGCTTGGGTGCGGGGGTATCCTACGAGCAGTACTTC. This sequence encodes CASSLGAGVSYEQYF.

The chain combines TRBV29-1 with TRBJ2-1; the match to TRBD1 covers 7 bases. The CDR3 is 16 amino acids. Germline-derived CDR1 and CDR2 are SQVTM and ANQGSEA. J gave up 2 bases and V 7 bases, and 14 bases lay outside the gene matches. The CDR3 bases are TGCAGCGGGGGGACAGAAGACTCTCGAACCTACAATGAGCAGTTCTTC. Translating it yields CSGGTEDSRTYNEQFF.

This clonotype was observed at least ten times. The chain combines TRBV7-9 with TRBJ2-7; no reliable D call. The CDR3 is made up of 13 amino acids. Germline-derived CDR1 and CDR2 are SEHNR and FQNEAQ (reference sequence). Deletions cut 2 bases from V and 0 bases from J, with 5 bases between. CDR3 sequence: CASSLSSSYEQYF. CDR3 sequence (DNA): TGTGCCAGCAGCTTAAGCAGCTCCTACGAGCAGTACTTC.

This clonotype was observed a few times. J is TRBJ2-2 and V is TRBV15; D is perhaps TRBD1 (6 bases). Trimming stripped 10 bases from V and 7 bases from J, with 13 bases between. CDR1 and CDR2 (germline): LNHNV, YYDKDF (reference sequence). The CDR3 spans 12 residues. For the CDR3, the DNA is TGTGCCATTCAAGCCAGGGGCGGGGAGCTGTTTTTT. This sequence encodes CAIQARGGELFF.